These T cell receptor beta chains were read from a single sample in a study of blood T cell repertoires in COVID-19. The assay was immunoSEQ multiplex PCR, and TCRdb's table has in-frame clones only and misses some. The sample shows roughly 91,000 clones, 65% to 80% of them seen only once. Sequenced sample: peripheral blood. The receptor source for this set is a man between 65 and 80 years old with acute or convalescent COVID-19. Each CDR3 is given with its conserved first and last residue. The order of the fields is CDR3 DNA, CDR3 protein, V gene, D gene, J gene, clone size. A D gene is named only where the DNA matches it firmly. Expanded clones are given a class, and other clones once, few, many or no size at all.

CDR3nt: TGCGCCAGCAGCCCCGGCGGGTCCAATGAAAAACTGTTTTTT; CDR3aa: CASSPGGSNEKLFF; v_gene: TRBV4-1; d_gene: NA; j_gene: TRBJ1-4; abundance: NA
CDR3nt: TGTGCCAGCAGCTTAGCTGGGACAGGGGCCACTGAAGCTTTCTTT; CDR3aa: CASSLAGTGATEAFF; v_gene: TRBV11-2; d_gene: TRBD1; j_gene: TRBJ1-1; abundance: NA
CDR3nt: TGTGCCAGCAGCCGCACCGGGACAGTAGGGGAAAAACTGTTTTTT; CDR3aa: CASSRTGTVGEKLFF; v_gene: TRBV11-2; d_gene: TRBD1; j_gene: TRBJ1-4; abundance: NA
CDR3nt: TGTGCCAGCAGCTTGGAGATCCGGGGACAGGGGGATACGCAGTATTTT; CDR3aa: CASSLEIRGQGDTQYF; v_gene: TRBV5-6; d_gene: TRBD1; j_gene: TRBJ2-3; abundance: NA
CDR3nt: TGTGCCAGCAGACCGCCAGGGGTTGGTGAGCAGTTCTTC; CDR3aa: CASRPPGVGEQFF; v_gene: TRBV7-6; d_gene: NA; j_gene: TRBJ2-1; abundance: NA
CDR3nt: TGTGCCAGCAGCCAAGACGGGACTAGCGGGGGGCTCAATGAGCAGTTCTTC; CDR3aa: CASSQDGTSGGLNEQFF; v_gene: TRBV4-2; d_gene: TRBD2; j_gene: TRBJ2-1; abundance: NA
CDR3nt: TGTGCCAGCAGCAAAAGGAGGGATGAGCAGTTCTTC; CDR3aa: CASSKRRDEQFF; v_gene: TRBV21-1; d_gene: NA; j_gene: TRBJ2-1; abundance: NA
CDR3nt: TGTGCCAGCAGCCGATCTGAGGAGGGCGTAAAGACCCAGTACTTC; CDR3aa: CASSRSEEGVKTQYF; v_gene: TRBV3-1/TRBV3-2; d_gene: NA; j_gene: TRBJ2-5; abundance: few
CDR3nt: TGCGCCAGCAGCTTGGTCGGGGGGGTATGGAATGAGCAGTTCTTC; CDR3aa: CASSLVGGVWNEQFF; v_gene: TRBV5-1; d_gene: TRBD2; j_gene: TRBJ2-1; abundance: NA
CDR3nt: TGTGCCAGCAGCCCTAGGGGGACAGTTGGAAACACCATATATTTT; CDR3aa: CASSPRGTVGNTIYF; v_gene: TRBV7-2; d_gene: TRBD1; j_gene: TRBJ1-3; abundance: NA
CDR3nt: TGTGCCAGCAGCAGAGGGATACAAGAGACCCAGTACTTC; CDR3aa: CASSRGIQETQYF; v_gene: TRBV13; d_gene: NA; j_gene: TRBJ2-5; abundance: NA
CDR3nt: TGTGCCAGCAGCTCAGACAGGGGCAATGAGCAGTTCTTC; CDR3aa: CASSSDRGNEQFF; v_gene: TRBV5-4; d_gene: TRBD1; j_gene: TRBJ2-1; abundance: once
CDR3nt: TGTGCCAGCAGCGGTTATCGGGGAGAGACCCAGTACTTC; CDR3aa: CASSGYRGETQYF; v_gene: TRBV5-4; d_gene: NA; j_gene: TRBJ2-5; abundance: NA
CDR3nt: TGTGCCAGCAGTGAAAGGGACAGGGTGAACACTGAAGCTTTCTTT; CDR3aa: CASSERDRVNTEAFF; v_gene: TRBV2; d_gene: TRBD1; j_gene: TRBJ1-1; abundance: NA
CDR3nt: TGTGCCAGCAGCAACCCGGGACACAAAAGCTCTGGAAACACCATATATTTT; CDR3aa: CASSNPGHKSSGNTIYF; v_gene: TRBV11-2; d_gene: NA; j_gene: TRBJ1-3; abundance: NA
CDR3nt: TGTGCCTGGAACATAATAATGAACACCGGGGAGCTGTTTTTT; CDR3aa: CAWNIIMNTGELFF; v_gene: TRBV30; d_gene: NA; j_gene: TRBJ2-2; abundance: NA
CDR3nt: TGTGCCAGCAGCTTAGAGGCAGGCCAGCCCCAGCATTTT; CDR3aa: CASSLEAGQPQHF; v_gene: TRBV7-2; d_gene: NA; j_gene: TRBJ1-5; abundance: NA
CDR3nt: TGTGCCAGCAGCACGCGGACTAGCGGGCCTCGCGATACGCAGTATTTT; CDR3aa: CASSTRTSGPRDTQYF; v_gene: TRBV7-9; d_gene: TRBD2; j_gene: TRBJ2-3; abundance: once
CDR3nt: TGTGCCAGCAGTTTATTCGGGGTCAGCTCCTACAATGAGCAGTTCTTC; CDR3aa: CASSLFGVSSYNEQFF; v_gene: TRBV27; d_gene: NA; j_gene: TRBJ2-1; abundance: NA
CDR3nt: TGTGCCAGCAGCTTGGTGGGGGCCGTAGATACGCAGTATTTT; CDR3aa: CASSLVGAVDTQYF; v_gene: TRBV5-4; d_gene: NA; j_gene: TRBJ2-3; abundance: once
CDR3nt: TGCGCCAGCGGCACGACAGGGGGGGACACTGAAGCTTTCTTT; CDR3aa: CASGTTGGDTEAFF; v_gene: TRBV5-1; d_gene: TRBD1; j_gene: TRBJ1-1; abundance: once
CDR3nt: TGTGCCAGCAGTGAAGCGGGGGACTACTACGAGCAGTACTTC; CDR3aa: CASSEAGDYYEQYF; v_gene: TRBV6-1; d_gene: TRBD2; j_gene: TRBJ2-7; abundance: once
CDR3nt: TGCGCCAGCAGCTTGGCCATAGGACTAGCGGCCTCCGGGGAGCTGTTTTTT; CDR3aa: CASSLAIGLAASGELFF; v_gene: TRBV5-1; d_gene: TRBD2; j_gene: TRBJ2-2; abundance: NA
CDR3nt: TGTGCCATCAGTCAGGGGGCCCTTGGGTCACCCCTCCACTTT; CDR3aa: CAISQGALGSPLHF; v_gene: TRBV10-3; d_gene: TRBD1; j_gene: TRBJ1-6; abundance: NA
CDR3nt: TGTGCCAGCAGCCTCACAGGGCGAGAGGACACCGGGGAGCTGTTTTTT; CDR3aa: CASSLTGREDTGELFF; v_gene: TRBV11-2; d_gene: NA; j_gene: TRBJ2-2; abundance: once
CDR3nt: TGTGCCAGCAGCCCCGGAGCTGGAAACACCATATATTTT; CDR3aa: CASSPGAGNTIYF; v_gene: TRBV7-7; d_gene: NA; j_gene: TRBJ1-3; abundance: NA
CDR3nt: TGTGCCAGCAGCCCGCGGGGGGGCCCCAGAGAGACCCAGTACTTC; CDR3aa: CASSPRGGPRETQYF; v_gene: TRBV9; d_gene: TRBD2; j_gene: TRBJ2-5; abundance: NA
CDR3nt: TGTGCCAGCAGCTTGGGACTAGCGGGGTCCGGGGAGCAGTTCTTC; CDR3aa: CASSLGLAGSGEQFF; v_gene: TRBV9; d_gene: TRBD2; j_gene: TRBJ2-1; abundance: NA
CDR3nt: TGTGCCAGCAGTCAGGGGGCGAGGTACGAGCAGTACTTC; CDR3aa: CASSQGARYEQYF; v_gene: TRBV2; d_gene: TRBD1; j_gene: TRBJ2-7; abundance: NA
CDR3nt: TGTGCCAGCAGCTCAGACAGGGGTAACTATGGCTACACCTTC; CDR3aa: CASSSDRGNYGYTF; v_gene: TRBV11-2; d_gene: TRBD1; j_gene: TRBJ1-2; abundance: NA
CDR3nt: TGTGCCAGCAGCCTCGCAGGGGTTTATAATTCACCCCTCCACTTT; CDR3aa: CASSLAGVYNSPLHF; v_gene: TRBV5-5; d_gene: NA; j_gene: TRBJ1-6; abundance: NA
CDR3nt: TGTGCCAGCAGCCAAGATTATGCCGGGGAGCTGTTTTTT; CDR3aa: CASSQDYAGELFF; v_gene: TRBV3-1/TRBV3-2; d_gene: NA; j_gene: TRBJ2-2; abundance: NA
CDR3nt: TGTGCCAGCAGTTTTACAGGGAACCCTAACTATGGCTACACCTTC; CDR3aa: CASSFTGNPNYGYTF; v_gene: TRBV28; d_gene: NA; j_gene: TRBJ1-2; abundance: NA
CDR3nt: TGCGCCAGCGCCCTAGCGGGCACAGATACGCAGTATTTT; CDR3aa: CASALAGTDTQYF; v_gene: TRBV5-1; d_gene: TRBD2; j_gene: TRBJ2-3; abundance: NA
CDR3nt: TGTGCCAGCACCCCGACAGCTTTTAACTATGGCTACACCTTC; CDR3aa: CASTPTAFNYGYTF; v_gene: TRBV28; d_gene: NA; j_gene: TRBJ1-2; abundance: NA
CDR3nt: TGTGCCAGCTCATCCGACAGAGCGGGGGAGCAGTACTTC; CDR3aa: CASSSDRAGEQYF; v_gene: TRBV18; d_gene: TRBD2; j_gene: TRBJ2-7; abundance: NA